This T cell receptor beta chain was obtained from a study of blood T cell repertoires in COVID-19. In the study overall: Italy, Spain and the United States were the sources of the convalescent and acute COVID-19 samples. T cells, B-cell-depleted T cells, or PBMCs provided the cDNA or gDNA that served as material.

This clone occurred once. V lost 6 bases and J lost 10, with 10 bases in between. Germline CDR1 reads KGHSH; CDR2 reads LQKENI. The CDR3 sequence is 12 residues long. In the study's own analysis: Amplification of reference gene primers was used by the study to estimate nucleated cell counts. Generated by immunoSEQ multiplex PCR, the TCRdb table keeps only in-frame clones and is missing some. V and J calls and clone size follow that table, whereas D and trimming were derived from the DNA. The sample includes over 55,000 clones, around 76% of them seen just once. This sequence was found in a woman older than 75 with acute or convalescent COVID-19. The gene calls are TRBV18 and TRBJ2-6, with D perhaps matching TRBD1 (5 bases). The sequencing sample was made of peripheral blood. The CDR3 nucleotides read TGTGCCAGCTCGCCGAAGGGGAACGTCCTGACTTTC. Translation gives CASSPKGNVLTF.